What follows are 13 T cell receptor beta chains derived from one specimen sequenced in a study of monozygotic twins with inflammatory bowel disease. TCRdb re-analyzed the 5' RACE reads; it lists each CDR3 protein once, without DNA. This repertoire includes about 160,000 distinct CDR3 sequences. Sequencing input: blood. Source of these receptors: a human donor with ulcerative colitis or Crohn's disease, or a healthy co-twin of an affected twin (not recorded which).

The chain employs TRBV5-1 and TRBJ1-4; TCRdb lists TRBD1, though no DNA is available to test this call. CDR1 and CDR2 (germline): SGHRS, YFSETQ. The CDR3 is 16 residues long. The CDR3 loop is CASSLMGDSSNEKLFF.

This sequence joins TRBV6-5 and TRBJ1-6; without DNA, the TCRdb call of TRBD1 cannot be checked. In germline, CDR1 is MNHEY, CDR2 SVGAGI. The CDR3 totals 18 residues. CDR3 residues: CASSRGQGWGSYNSPLHF.

The rearrangement uses TRBV14 and TRBJ2-1; TCRdb outputs TRBD1, but without DNA this stays unchecked. Per the germline V gene, CDR1 is SGHDN and CDR2 is FVKESK. There are 18 residues in the CDR3. The CDR3 protein is CASSPRRIGEWVNDEQFF.

CDR3 residues: CASSDLAGALNTGELFF. The V and J genes are TRBV7-6 and TRBJ2-2; TCRdb calls TRBD2, which cannot be checked without DNA. The germline V gene encodes CDR1 SGHVS and CDR2 FNYEAQ. The CDR3 runs to 17 residues.

J is TRBJ2-4 and V is TRBV5-1; TCRdb's D call of TRBD1 is untestable without DNA. Germline V gives CDR1 SGHRS, CDR2 YFSETQ. This CDR3 has 19 residues. The CDR3 loop reads CASSLGGGQAEIAKNIQYF.

The chain carries TRBV6-5 and TRBJ1-5; without DNA, the TCRdb call of TRBD1 cannot be checked. The CDR3 is 14 amino acids. Germline CDR1 and CDR2: MNHEY and SVGAGI. CDR3 region: CASSSVTGDQPQHF.

The CDR3: CSVGRDRGTDTQYF. The V call is TRBV29-1, the J call TRBJ2-3; the TCRdb call, TRBD1, lacks DNA for checking. CDR3 length: 14 amino acids. CDR1 SQVTM and CDR2 ANQGSEA come from the germline V gene.

This chain links TRBV9 with TRBJ1-3. Germline V CDR1 and CDR2: SGDLS, YYNGEE. CDR3 length: 12 amino acids. The CDR3 here is CASSVVGSTIYF.

The gene calls are TRBV4-1 and TRBJ1-6. Germline CDR1 MGHRA, CDR2 YSYEKL. The CDR3 runs to 14 residues. The CDR3 protein is CASSVGPDNSPLHF.

This chain links TRBV5-6 with TRBJ2-2. The germline CDR1 and CDR2 sequences are SGHDT and YYEEEE. The CDR3 extends over 13 amino acids. The CDR3 region is CASSLVDTGELFF.

This sequence joins TRBV10-3 and TRBJ1-2; the D call from TCRdb, TRBD1, cannot be confirmed without DNA. Per the germline V gene, CDR1 is ENHRY and CDR2 is SYGVKD. The CDR3 consists of 14 residues. The CDR3: CAISGFPGSYGYTF.

This sequence joins TRBV6-1 and TRBJ1-2. The CDR3 covers 15 residues. The germline V gene encodes CDR1 MNHNS and CDR2 SASEGT. The CDR3 region is CASSEFSSSNYGYTF.

The chain links TRBV25-1 to TRBJ2-7. Germline lookup yields CDR1 MGHDK and CDR2 SYGVNS. The CDR3 runs 13 residues. CDR3 loop: CASSWVTLYEQYF.